This record covers a single T cell receptor (beta chain). Living in 20 to 30 US areas, the participants were between roughly 18 and 90 years of age. In assigning cohorts, the study relied on participant-reported clinical history. The data originate from a study of blood T cell repertoires in COVID-19. Looking at the study overall: Sample material is recorded as cDNA or gDNA derived from T cells, B-cell-depleted T cells, or PBMCs.

Authors' methods: Cell counts per sample came from amplifying reference gene primers. Generated by immunoSEQ multiplex PCR, the TCRdb table keeps only in-frame clones and is missing some. D and trimming were read from the DNA, whereas the V and J calls and clone size are those reported in that table. Here the sample spans a few hundred thousand clones, 80% being singletons. The material sequenced was PBMCs or T cells enriched from blood (not recorded which). The clonotype was recovered from a woman in her forties with acute COVID-19.

This chain's CDR3 is CASSPGLAGGERETQYF. CDR3 coding DNA: TGCGCCAGCAGCCCCGGACTAGCGGGAGGGGAGCGGGAGACCCAGTACTTC. This sequence joins TRBV4-1 and TRBJ2-5; 15 nucleotides line up with TRBD2. This CDR3 spans 17 amino acids. Germline V gene sequence: CDR1 MGHRA, CDR2 YSYEKL. J gave up 5 bases and V 4 bases, and 8 bases lay outside the gene matches.